The 23 T cell receptor beta chains listed next were all sequenced from one sample in a study of CD4+ T cells in melanoma. The table came from immunoSEQ multiplex PCR; TCRdb's copy has only in-frame clones and leaves some out. The data show 7,000 or so clones, around two thirds seen once. Source material: cells from a culture (not recorded whether cultured in vitro). These receptors were obtained from a human donor with melanoma.

The V gene is TRBV3-1 (or the pseudogene TRBV3-2), the J gene TRBJ1-5; D gene ambiguous. V was pared by 1 base and J by 6 bases, with 10 bases between. Per germline, CDR1 LGHDT and CDR2 YNNKEL (reference sequence). There are 14 residues in the CDR3. The CDR3 reads CASSQAGLSQPQHF. CDR3 in DNA: TGTGCCAGCAGCCAAGCGGGTCTGAGTCAGCCCCAGCATTTT.

CDR3 region: CASSFRYAGTDTQYF. The CDR3 region has the DNA TGTGCCAGCAGCTTCCGTTACGCGGGCACAGATACGCAGTATTTT. V usage is TRBV9 and J usage is TRBJ2-3, with no clear D. The V end lost 4 bases, the J end lost 1 base, and 13 bases lay between the germline ends. The V gene's germline CDR1 is SGDLS and CDR2 YYNGEE. The CDR3 has 15 residues.

This clone was counted between two and nine times. This rearrangement joins TRBV5-5 to TRBJ2-1; D is undetermined. Germline assignment: CDR1 SGHKS and CDR2 YYEKEE (reference sequence). This CDR3 region has 14 residues. With 1 base removed from V and 5 bases from J, the gap between germline ends came to 10 bases. This chain's CDR3 is CASSLPGNDNEQFF. For the CDR3, the DNA is TGTGCCAGCAGCTTGCCCGGTAACGACAATGAGCAGTTCTTC.

The gene calls are TRBV15 and TRBJ2-7; D perhaps matches TRBD2 (6 bases). V was shortened by 0 bases and J by 3 bases, with 9 bases between the two germline ends. Germline CDR1 is LNHNV and CDR2 is YYDKDF (reference sequence). This CDR3 has 14 residues. CDR3 bases: TGTGCCACCAGCAGAGAGGCGGGGAGCTACGAGCAGTACTTC. Its protein is CATSREAGSYEQYF.

The V gene is TRBV18, the J gene TRBJ1-1, with D perhaps TRBD1 (5 bases). Trimming took off 5 bases at V and 8 bases at J, with 12 bases between the two ends. Germline lookup yields CDR1 KGHSH and CDR2 LQKENI. The CDR3 runs to 12 residues. In DNA, the CDR3 is TGTGCCAGCTCAAGGGACGGACCAGAAGCTTTCTTT. Its protein product is CASSRDGPEAFF.

The chain joins TRBV7-6 to TRBJ2-1; 7 bases align to TRBD2. Losses at the gene ends were 5 bases for V and 10 bases for J; bases not matched to a gene: 8. The CDR3 spans 13 residues. The germline V gene has CDR1 SGHVS and CDR2 FNYEAQ. CDR3 region: CASSLGPAGEQFF. The CDR3 DNA sequence: TGTGCCAGCAGCCTTGGACCAGCGGGGGAGCAGTTCTTC.

The CDR3 loop is CASSQAPRGLQETQYF. The CDR3 region has the DNA TGTGCCAGCAGCCAAGCCCCACGGGGGCTCCAAGAGACCCAGTACTTC. This chain links TRBV3-1 (or the pseudogene TRBV3-2) with TRBJ2-5; either TRBD1 or TRBD2 may supply D (6 bases each). The CDR3 contains 16 residues. Germline V gene sequence: CDR1 LGHDT, CDR2 YNNKEL (reference sequence). Trimming cost V 1 base and J 1 base, with 13 bases left between them.

This clone was seen a single time. This chain joins TRBV3-1 (or the pseudogene TRBV3-2) and TRBJ1-2; D is ambiguous. Germline-derived CDR1 and CDR2 are LGHDT and YNNKEL (reference sequence). Trimming removed 5 bases from V and 3 bases from J, with 10 bases in between. CDR3 length: 13 residues. For the CDR3, the DNA is TGTGCCAGCAGCGATTCATATGACTATGGCTACACCTTC. It yields the protein CASSDSYDYGYTF.

The genes are TRBV19 and TRBJ1-1; weak D call: TRBD1 (6 bases). The CDR3 runs to 16 residues. CDR1 LNHDA and CDR2 SQIVND come from the germline V gene (reference sequence). V was clipped by 5 bases and J by 3 bases, with 19 bases between them. CDR3 DNA: TGTGCCAGTAGTTCCGACGGGGGCCGTTTTTACACTGAAGCTTTCTTT. Translation gives CASSSDGGRFYTEAFF.

This sequence joins TRBV19 and TRBJ2-2; tentative D call: TRBD2 (5 bases). Germline loops: CDR1 LNHDA, CDR2 SQIVND (reference sequence). The CDR3 totals 15 residues. The V end was cut by 6 bases, the J end by 3 bases, with 14 bases between. The CDR3 protein is CASRGSSSYTGELFF. In nucleotides, the CDR3 is TGTGCCAGTAGGGGTTCTAGCAGTTACACCGGGGAGCTGTTTTTT.

This sequence joins TRBV9 and TRBJ2-2; a weak D match, TRBD1 (6 bases). In germline, CDR1 is SGDLS, CDR2 YYNGEE. The CDR3 contains 16 residues. V lost 0 bases, J lost 6 bases, and 15 bases lay in between. The CDR3 loop reads CASSVAYRVGAGELFF. The DNA for the CDR3 is TGTGCCAGCAGCGTAGCTTACAGGGTCGGGGCCGGGGAGCTGTTTTTT.

This chain connects TRBV4-1 to TRBJ1-5; 12 nucleotides line up with TRBD1. In germline, CDR1 is MGHRA, CDR2 YSYEKL. This CDR3 has 17 residues. V shed 1 base, J shed 6 bases, and the junction held 7 bases outside the gene matches. CDR3 in DNA: TGCGCCAGCAGCCAAGTTGGGACAGGGGGCCGGAGTCAGCCCCAGCATTTT. It translates to CASSQVGTGGRSQPQHF.

This clone has just a few counts. This chain joins TRBV29-1 and TRBJ1-2; D not resolved. Germline V lookup: CDR1 SQVTM, CDR2 ANQGSEA. The CDR3 runs 11 residues. Trimming pared 6 bases from V and 6 bases from J, leaving 11 bases between. CDR3 protein: CSVLGTDGYTF. DNA of the CDR3: TGCAGCGTCCTGGGAACGGATGGCTACACCTTC. The complete variable domain, with remaining parts taken from reference TRBV29-1 and TRBJ1-2, reads SAVISQKPSRDICQRGTSLTIQCQVDSQVTMMFWYRQQPGQSLTLIATANQGSEATYESGFVIDKFPISRPNLTFSTLTVSNMSPEDSSIYLCSVLGTDGYTFGSGTRLTVV.

This chain joins TRBV14 and TRBJ1-1; 7 bases align to TRBD1. Germline CDR1 SGHDN, CDR2 FVKESK. The CDR3 loop spans 13 amino acids. Trimming at V came to 4 bases and at J to 1 base, leaving 0 bases not matched to a gene. CDR3 nucleotides: TGTGCCAGCAGCCGGACAGGGAACACTGAAGCTTTCTTT. Translated, it gives CASSRTGNTEAFF.

The chain links TRBV3-1 (or the pseudogene TRBV3-2) to TRBJ1-6; TRBD1 is a possible D gene (5 bases). Germline values: CDR1 LGHDT, CDR2 YNNKEL (reference sequence). The V gene lost 0 bases and the J gene lost 9 bases, with 12 bases spanning the gap. The CDR3 has 15 amino acids. CDR3 amino acids: CASSQDGGAGSPLHF. Written as DNA, the CDR3 is TGTGCCAGCAGCCAAGACGGAGGGGCTGGTTCACCCCTCCACTTT.

This sequence joins TRBV27 and TRBJ1-1, with 10 nucleotides matching TRBD1. CDR3 length: 14 amino acids. The V segment lost 3 bases and the J segment 5 bases; nucleotides outside the gene matches: 3. CDR1 is MNHEY and CDR2 is SMNVEV in the germline V gene (reference sequence). In DNA, the CDR3 is TGTGCCAGCAGTTTGACAGGGGGCTGGACTGAAGCTTTCTTT. Translating gives CASSLTGGWTEAFF.

The chain is built from TRBV5-8 and TRBJ2-7; 7 nucleotides line up with TRBD2. Germline-derived CDR1 and CDR2 are SGHTS and YDEGEE. CDR3 size: 15 residues. V dropped 0 bases and J dropped 0; count of bases not matched to a gene: 3. CDR3 sequence (DNA): TGTGCCAGCAGCTTGGACGGGGGGAGCTCCTACGAGCAGTACTTC. Its protein is CASSLDGGSSYEQYF.

The chain uses TRBV6-2 or TRBV6-3 and TRBJ2-4; D is uncertain. Trimming took off 0 bases at V and 1 base at J, with 7 bases between the two ends. This CDR3 is 15 amino acids long. Germline CDR1 reads MNHEY; CDR2 reads SVGEGT. CDR3 protein: CASSYSIVAKNIQYF. The CDR3 nucleotides read TGTGCCAGCAGTTACTCGATCGTCGCCAAAAACATTCAGTACTTC.

This clone is labeled as medium-sized. The DNA of the CDR3 is TGTGCCAGTAGTATTACGGCCTGGATCAGGGTATACTATGGCTACACCTTC. Encoded protein: CASSITAWIRVYYGYTF. J is TRBJ1-2 and V is TRBV19; perhaps TRBD1 as D (5 bases). This CDR3 has 17 amino acids. Germline lookup yields CDR1 LNHDA and CDR2 SQIVND (reference sequence). V lost 3 bases to trimming and J lost 3 bases, with 20 bases between them.

V and J are TRBV19 and TRBJ1-5, with D maybe TRBD1 (6 bases). The CDR3 runs 17 residues. Germline CDR1 LNHDA, CDR2 SQIVND (reference sequence). Trimming removed 3 bases at V and 3 bases at J, with 18 bases between. CDR3 loop: CASSILEGGQSNQPQHF. CDR3 nucleotides: TGTGCCAGTAGTATTTTAGAAGGGGGGCAGTCCAATCAGCCCCAGCATTTT.

J is TRBJ1-5 and V is TRBV2; no definite D call. V shed 4 bases and J shed 0 bases, with 13 bases lying between them. This CDR3 comprises 16 residues. Germline CDR1 reads SNHLY; CDR2 reads FYNNEI. CDR3 amino acids: CASSVGSSGSNQPQHF. In DNA, the CDR3 is TGTGCCAGCAGTGTAGGGTCGTCAGGTAGCAATCAGCCCCAGCATTTT.

The genes are TRBV9 and TRBJ2-3, with D unresolved. V lost 0 bases and J 4 bases, leaving 6 bases between the germline ends. Germline lookup yields CDR1 SGDLS and CDR2 YYNGEE. CDR3 size: 13 residues. CDR3 sequence reads: CASSVVKADTQYF. The CDR3 DNA follows: TGTGCCAGCAGCGTAGTTAAGGCAGATACGCAGTATTTT. Using reference TRBV9 and TRBJ2-3 for the parts outside the CDR3, the full variable domain is DSGVTQTPKHLITATGQRVTLRCSPRSGDLSVYWYQQSLDQGLQFLIQYYNGEERAKGNILERFSAQQFPDLHSELNLSSLELGDSALYFCASSVVKADTQYFGPGTRLTVL.

By sample share, this clone is large. J is TRBJ1-1 and V is TRBV4-1, with D tentatively TRBD1 (6 bases). CDR3 length: 14 residues. With 6 bases removed from V and 10 bases from J, the gap between germline ends came to 21 bases. Germline V gives CDR1 MGHRA, CDR2 YSYEKL. The CDR3 loop is CASRPGDLSPLAFF. The CDR3 DNA reads as TGCGCCAGCAGACCAGGGGACCTCTCGCCTCTAGCTTTCTTT.